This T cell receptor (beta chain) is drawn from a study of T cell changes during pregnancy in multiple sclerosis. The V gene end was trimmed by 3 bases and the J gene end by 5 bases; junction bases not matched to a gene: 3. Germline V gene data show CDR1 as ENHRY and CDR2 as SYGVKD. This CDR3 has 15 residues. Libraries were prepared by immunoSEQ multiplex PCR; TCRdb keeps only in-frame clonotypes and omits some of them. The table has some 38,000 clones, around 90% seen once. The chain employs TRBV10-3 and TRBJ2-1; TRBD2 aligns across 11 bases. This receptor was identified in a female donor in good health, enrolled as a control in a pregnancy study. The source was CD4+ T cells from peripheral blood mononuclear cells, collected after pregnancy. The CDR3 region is CAISDSGGAHNEQFF. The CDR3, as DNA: TGTGCCATCAGTGATAGCGGGGGGGCTCACAATGAGCAGTTCTTC.